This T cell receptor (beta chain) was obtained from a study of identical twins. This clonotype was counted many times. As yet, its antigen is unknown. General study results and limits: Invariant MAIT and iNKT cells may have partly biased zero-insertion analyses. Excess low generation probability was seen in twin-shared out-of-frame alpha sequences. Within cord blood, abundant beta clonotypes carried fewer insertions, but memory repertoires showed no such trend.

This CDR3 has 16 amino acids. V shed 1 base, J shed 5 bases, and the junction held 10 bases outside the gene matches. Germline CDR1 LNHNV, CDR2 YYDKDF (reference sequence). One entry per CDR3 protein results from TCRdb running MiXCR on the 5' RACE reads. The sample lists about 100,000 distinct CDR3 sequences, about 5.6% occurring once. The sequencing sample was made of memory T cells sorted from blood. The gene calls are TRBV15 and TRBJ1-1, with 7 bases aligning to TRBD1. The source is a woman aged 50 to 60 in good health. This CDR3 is CATSRALDRSGTEAFF. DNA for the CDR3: TGTGCCACCAGCAGAGCCTTGGACAGGAGTGGAACTGAAGCTTTCTTT.